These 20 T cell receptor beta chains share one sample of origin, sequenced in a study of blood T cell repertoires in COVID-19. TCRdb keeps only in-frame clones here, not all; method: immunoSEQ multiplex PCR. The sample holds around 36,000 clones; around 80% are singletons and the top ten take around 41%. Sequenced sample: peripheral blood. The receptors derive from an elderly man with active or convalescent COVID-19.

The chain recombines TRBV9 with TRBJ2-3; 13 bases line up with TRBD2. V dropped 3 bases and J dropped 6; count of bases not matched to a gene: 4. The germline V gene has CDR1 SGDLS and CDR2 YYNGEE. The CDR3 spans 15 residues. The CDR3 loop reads CASSAGLAGVDTQYF. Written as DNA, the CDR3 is TGTGCCAGCAGCGCCGGACTAGCGGGAGTCGATACGCAGTATTTT. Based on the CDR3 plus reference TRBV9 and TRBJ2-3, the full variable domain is DSGVTQTPKHLITATGQRVTLRCSPRSGDLSVYWYQQSLDQGLQFLIQYYNGEERAKGNILERFSAQQFPDLHSELNLSSLELGDSALYFCASSAGLAGVDTQYFGPGTRLTVL.

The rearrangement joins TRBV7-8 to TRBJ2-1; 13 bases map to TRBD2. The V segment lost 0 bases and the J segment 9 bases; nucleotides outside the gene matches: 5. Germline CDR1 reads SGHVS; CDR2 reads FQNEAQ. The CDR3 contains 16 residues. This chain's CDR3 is CASSLALLAGGPEQFF. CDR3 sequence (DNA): TGTGCCAGCAGCTTAGCCTTACTAGCGGGAGGGCCTGAGCAGTTCTTC.

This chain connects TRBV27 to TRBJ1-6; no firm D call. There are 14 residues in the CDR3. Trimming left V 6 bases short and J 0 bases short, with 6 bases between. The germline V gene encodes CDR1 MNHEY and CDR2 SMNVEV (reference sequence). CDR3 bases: TGTGCCAGCAGCCCGAGCTCCTATAATTCACCCCTCCACTTT. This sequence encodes CASSPSSYNSPLHF.

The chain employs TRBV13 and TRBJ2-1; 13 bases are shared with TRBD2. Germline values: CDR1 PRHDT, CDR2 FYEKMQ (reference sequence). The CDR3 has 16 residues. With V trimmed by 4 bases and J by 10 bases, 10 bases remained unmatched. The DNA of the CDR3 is TGTGCCAGCAGCTACGGGACTAGCGGGGATTTGGGCGAGCAGTTCTTC. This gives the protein CASSYGTSGDLGEQFF.

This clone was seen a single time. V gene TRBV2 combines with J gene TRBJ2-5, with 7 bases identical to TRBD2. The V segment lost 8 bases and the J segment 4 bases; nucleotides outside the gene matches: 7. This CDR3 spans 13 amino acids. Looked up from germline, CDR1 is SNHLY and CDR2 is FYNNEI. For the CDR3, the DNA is TGTGCCAGCGTATTTGCTAGCGGAGAGACCCAGTACTTC. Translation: CASVFASGETQYF.

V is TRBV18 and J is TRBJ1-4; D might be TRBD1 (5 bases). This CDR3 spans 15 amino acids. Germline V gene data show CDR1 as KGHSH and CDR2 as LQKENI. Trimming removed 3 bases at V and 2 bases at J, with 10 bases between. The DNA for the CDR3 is TGTGCCAGCTCACCTCAGGAGGGGACTAATGAAAAACTGTTTTTT. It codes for CASSPQEGTNEKLFF.

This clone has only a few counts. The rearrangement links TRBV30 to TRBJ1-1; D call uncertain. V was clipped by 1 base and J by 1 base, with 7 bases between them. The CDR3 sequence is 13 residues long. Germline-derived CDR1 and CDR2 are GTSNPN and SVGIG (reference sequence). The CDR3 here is CAWSGAANTEAFF. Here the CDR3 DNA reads TGTGCCTGGAGTGGGGCAGCGAACACTGAAGCTTTCTTT.

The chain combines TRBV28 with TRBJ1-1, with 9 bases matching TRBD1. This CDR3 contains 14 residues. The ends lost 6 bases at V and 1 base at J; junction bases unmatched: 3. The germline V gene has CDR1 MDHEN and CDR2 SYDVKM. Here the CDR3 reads CASSRTGANTEAFF. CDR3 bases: TGTGCCAGCAGCAGGACAGGGGCGAACACTGAAGCTTTCTTT.

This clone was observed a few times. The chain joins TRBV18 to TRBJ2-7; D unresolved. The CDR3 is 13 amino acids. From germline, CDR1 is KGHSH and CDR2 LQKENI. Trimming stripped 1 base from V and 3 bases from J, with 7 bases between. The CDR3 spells CASSPLPVYEQYF. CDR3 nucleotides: TGTGCCAGCTCACCACTACCGGTCTACGAGCAGTACTTC.

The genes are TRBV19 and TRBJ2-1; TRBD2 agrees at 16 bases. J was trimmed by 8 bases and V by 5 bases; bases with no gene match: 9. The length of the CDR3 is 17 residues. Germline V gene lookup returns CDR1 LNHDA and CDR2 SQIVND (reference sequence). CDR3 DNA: TGTGCCAGTAGTCCTAGGGAGGGACTAGCGGGAGGGGATGAGCAGTTCTTC. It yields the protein CASSPREGLAGGDEQFF.

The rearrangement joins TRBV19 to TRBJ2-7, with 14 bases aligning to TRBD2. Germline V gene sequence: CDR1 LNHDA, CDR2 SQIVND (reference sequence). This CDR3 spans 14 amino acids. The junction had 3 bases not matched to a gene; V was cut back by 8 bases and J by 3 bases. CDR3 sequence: CASSGLAGVYEQYF. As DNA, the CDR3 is TGTGCCAGTTCGGGACTAGCGGGAGTCTACGAGCAGTACTTC.

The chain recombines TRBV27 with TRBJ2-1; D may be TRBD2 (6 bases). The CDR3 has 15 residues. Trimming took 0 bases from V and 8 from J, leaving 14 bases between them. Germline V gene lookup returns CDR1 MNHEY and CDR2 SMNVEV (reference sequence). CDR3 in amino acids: CASSLSAYGGYEQFF. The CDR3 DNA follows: TGTGCCAGCAGTTTATCGGCTTACGGAGGGTATGAGCAGTTCTTC.

CDR3 region: CASSLDRGHEQFF. CDR3 in DNA: TGCGCCAGCAGCTTGGACAGGGGCCATGAGCAGTTCTTC. The J gene is TRBJ2-1, the V gene TRBV5-1, with 7 bases matching TRBD1. Per germline, CDR1 SGHRS and CDR2 YFSETQ. The V segment lost 0 bases and the J segment 8 bases; nucleotides outside the gene matches: 2. This CDR3 has 13 amino acids.

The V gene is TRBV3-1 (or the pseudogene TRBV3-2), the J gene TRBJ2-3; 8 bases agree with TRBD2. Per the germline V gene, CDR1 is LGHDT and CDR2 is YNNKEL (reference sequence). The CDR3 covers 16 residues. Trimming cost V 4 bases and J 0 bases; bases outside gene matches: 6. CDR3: CASSPGRGASTDTQYF. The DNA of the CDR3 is TGTGCCAGCAGCCCTGGGCGGGGGGCGAGCACAGATACGCAGTATTTT.

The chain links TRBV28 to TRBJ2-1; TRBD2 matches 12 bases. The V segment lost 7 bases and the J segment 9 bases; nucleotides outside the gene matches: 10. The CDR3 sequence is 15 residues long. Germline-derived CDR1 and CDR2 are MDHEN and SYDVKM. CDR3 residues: CASTLGASGRAEQFF. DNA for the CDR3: TGTGCCAGCACCCTTGGGGCTAGCGGGAGGGCTGAGCAGTTCTTC. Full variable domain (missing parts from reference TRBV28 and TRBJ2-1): DVKVTQSSRYLVKRTGEKVFLECVQDMDHENMFWYRQDPGLGLRLIYFSYDVKMKEKGDIPEGYSVSREKKERFSLILESASTNQTSMYLCASTLGASGRAEQFFGPGTRLTVL.

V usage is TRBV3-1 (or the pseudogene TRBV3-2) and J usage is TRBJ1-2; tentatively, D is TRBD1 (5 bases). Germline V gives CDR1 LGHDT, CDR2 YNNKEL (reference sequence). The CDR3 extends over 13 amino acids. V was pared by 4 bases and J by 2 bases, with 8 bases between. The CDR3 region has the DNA TGTGCCAGCAGCCCCAGGGTAAACTATGGCTACACCTTC. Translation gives CASSPRVNYGYTF.

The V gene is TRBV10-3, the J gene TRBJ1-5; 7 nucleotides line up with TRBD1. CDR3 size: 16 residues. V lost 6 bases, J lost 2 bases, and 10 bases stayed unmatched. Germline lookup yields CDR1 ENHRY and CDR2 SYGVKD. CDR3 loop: CAISGQAWGGNQPQHF. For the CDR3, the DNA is TGTGCCATCAGCGGACAGGCCTGGGGAGGCAATCAGCCCCAGCATTTT.

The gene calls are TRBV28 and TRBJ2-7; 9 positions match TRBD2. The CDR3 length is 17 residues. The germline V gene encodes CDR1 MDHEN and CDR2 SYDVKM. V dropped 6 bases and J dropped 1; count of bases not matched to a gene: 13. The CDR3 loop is CASSPRLGAGGSYEQYF. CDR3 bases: TGTGCCAGCAGCCCTCGGTTGGGAGCGGGAGGATCCTACGAGCAGTACTTC. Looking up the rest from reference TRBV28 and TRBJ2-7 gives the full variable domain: DVKVTQSSRYLVKRTGEKVFLECVQDMDHENMFWYRQDPGLGLRLIYFSYDVKMKEKGDIPEGYSVSREKKERFSLILESASTNQTSMYLCASSPRLGAGGSYEQYFGPGTRLTVT.

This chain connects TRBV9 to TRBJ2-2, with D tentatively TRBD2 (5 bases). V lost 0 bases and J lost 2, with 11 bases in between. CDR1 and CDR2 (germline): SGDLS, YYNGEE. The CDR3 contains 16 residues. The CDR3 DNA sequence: TGTGCCAGCAGCGTAGACGCGGGTGGTAACACCGGGGAGCTGTTTTTT. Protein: CASSVDAGGNTGELFF. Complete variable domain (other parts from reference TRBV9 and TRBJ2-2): DSGVTQTPKHLITATGQRVTLRCSPRSGDLSVYWYQQSLDQGLQFLIQYYNGEERAKGNILERFSAQQFPDLHSELNLSSLELGDSALYFCASSVDAGGNTGELFFGEGSRLTVL.

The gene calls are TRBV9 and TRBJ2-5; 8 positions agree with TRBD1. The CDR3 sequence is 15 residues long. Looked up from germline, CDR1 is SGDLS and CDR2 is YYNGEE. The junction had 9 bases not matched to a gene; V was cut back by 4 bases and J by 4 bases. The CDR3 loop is CASSSAGQGRETQYF. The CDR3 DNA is TGTGCCAGCAGCTCGGCCGGACAGGGTCGAGAGACCCAGTACTTC. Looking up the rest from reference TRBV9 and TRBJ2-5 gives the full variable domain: DSGVTQTPKHLITATGQRVTLRCSPRSGDLSVYWYQQSLDQGLQFLIQYYNGEERAKGNILERFSAQQFPDLHSELNLSSLELGDSALYFCASSSAGQGRETQYFGPGTRLLVL.